This T cell receptor beta chain appears in the sequencing data of a study of blood T cell repertoires in COVID-19 (dated by TCRdb to the early 2020s). With regard to the full study: Samples from collaborators originated in the United States, Italy and Spain and spanned both the acute and convalescent phases of COVID-19. HLA class I and class II types, where available, came from metadata supplied by the sample provider rather than from assay-based typing. The repertoires were released in a freely available public database meant as a resource for research on the immune response to SARS-CoV-2. The samples were drawn from two sources: the first 160 participants of the ongoing ImmuneRACE study, and 950 to 1,500 subjects contributed by 6 global collaborators. Nearly every sample came with metadata listing a de-identified subject ID, COVID-19 status, age in years and sex. Deeply sampled blood TCRbeta repertoires from subjects exposed to, actively infected with, or recovered from COVID-19 were included in the dataset. The prospective study material was composed of cDNA or gDNA derived from T cells, B-cell-depleted T cells, or PBMCs.

TCRbeta CDR3 regions were amplified from genomic DNA by means of the immunoSEQ Assay, a bias-controlled multiplex PCR. Processing in the source paper ran as follows. The number of nucleated cells in each sample was estimated by amplification of reference gene primers within the assay. To quantify the absolute abundance of each unique TCRbeta CDR3 rearrangement, sequence reads were collapsed and filtered. Productive Simpson clonality was computed per sample as the square root of Simpson's diversity index over productive rearrangements. TCRdb took over this immuneACCESS table, retaining in-frame rearrangements with V and J assigned. Such tables are incomplete; in checked studies, under half of the missing clones stem from an unresolved V gene, and the remainder is unexplained. That table is the source of V, J and clone size, and D and trimming were worked out from the DNA. The sample has 250,000 to 300,000 clones on record, around 90% of them singletons. The ten biggest clones cover about 2.2% of the sample.

About this clone itself: This receptor's antigen is unknown. No qualities accompany the bases; no much larger clone lies one base away. Different DNA sequences within this sample yield the same CDR3.

Samples from volunteer blood donors who had recovered from COVID-19 were contributed by a second Seattle source. Each collaborating institution followed its own protocols to collect whole blood in K2EDTA tubes. For TCRbeta analysis, collaborators shipped samples in one of three forms: frozen whole blood, isolated PBMCs, or DNA extracted from either of those sample types. What the work shows at the level of the full study, not this receptor alone: The amount of clinical and demographic metadata varied by source and participant and was provided uncurated.

Sequences KGHSH (CDR1) and LQKENI (CDR2) are obtained from the germline V gene. The CDR3 spans 14 residues, from the cysteine through the phenylalanine. Kept here is only the CDR3 DNA, which spans 42 bases and is read in frame from base 1. V loses 3 bases of germline sequence and J loses 0 bases, and the interval between the two ends is 9 bases. The sample was peripheral blood. This clonotype was sampled from a woman in her fifties or sixties who had recovered from COVID-19. The chain uses TRBV18 and TRBJ2-7; TRBD1 is possibly the D segment (5 matching bases). The DNA reads as follows: TGTGCCAGCTCACCGGGGCCAAGCTCCTACGAGCAGTACTTC. This codes for CASSPGPSSYEQYF.